This record covers a single T cell receptor (beta chain). The sample originates from a study of CD8 T cells in Susac syndrome. This CDR3 comprises 13 residues. The V gene's germline CDR1 is SGHVS and CDR2 FQNEAQ. cDNA came from roughly 0.53 to 1 ug RNA primed by random hexamers. Coverage of TCR beta CDR3 amplification by immunoSEQ multiplex PCR extended to 54 Vbeta and 13 Jbeta. MiXCR was run by TCRdb on the immunoSEQ multiplex PCR reads, yielding one entry per CDR3 protein. This sample has 200,000 or so distinct CDR3 sequences, with 90% to 95% found just once. It was negative isolation that provided the CD8+ and CD4+ T cells, whereas TEMRA cells were enriched by FACS.

The chain recombines TRBV7-8 with TRBJ2-7; TRBD1 agrees at 7 bases. The sequence came from a human donor with multiple sclerosis. Sequenced sample: CD4+ T cells from PBMCs. The chain's CDR3 is CVSTEGANYEQYF. For the CDR3, the DNA is TGTGTGTCCACAGAGGGGGCTAACTACGAGCAGTACTTC.